The table lists the clone carrying this T cell receptor beta chain with a count of one. Antigen specificity is unknown. The record originates from a study of CD8 T cells in Susac syndrome. Study outcomes and limitations: When the CD4+ T cell repertoires of patients with Susac syndrome were examined, they did not show any clonal expansion.

TCR beta sequencing covered blood CD8+ and CD4+ T cells. In Susac syndrome patients, recently defined diagnostic criteria for definite or probable disease were met. The RNA input was roughly 0.45 to 1 ug, and it was reverse transcribed with random hexamers. Amplification of the TCR beta CDR3 was carried out by immunoSEQ multiplex PCR, which spanned a total of 54 Vbeta and 13 Jbeta segments. TCRdb reanalysed the immunoSEQ multiplex PCR reads using MiXCR and keeps one entry per CDR3 protein. The top ten hold roughly 0.12% of the sample, which has about 180,000 distinct CDR3 sequences, about 96% seen once. The clonotype comes from a human donor with Susac syndrome. The sample was CD4+ T cells from PBMCs.

CDR3 bases: TGCAGCGCGGGGGACAGCCCCTACGAGCAGTACTTC. It translates to CSAGDSPYEQYF. The chain combines TRBV29-1 with TRBJ2-7; perhaps TRBD1 as D (7 bases). The V end lost 7 bases, the J end lost 2 bases, and 12 bases lay between the germline ends. Germline CDR1 is SQVTM and CDR2 is ANQGSEA. This CDR3 has 12 residues.